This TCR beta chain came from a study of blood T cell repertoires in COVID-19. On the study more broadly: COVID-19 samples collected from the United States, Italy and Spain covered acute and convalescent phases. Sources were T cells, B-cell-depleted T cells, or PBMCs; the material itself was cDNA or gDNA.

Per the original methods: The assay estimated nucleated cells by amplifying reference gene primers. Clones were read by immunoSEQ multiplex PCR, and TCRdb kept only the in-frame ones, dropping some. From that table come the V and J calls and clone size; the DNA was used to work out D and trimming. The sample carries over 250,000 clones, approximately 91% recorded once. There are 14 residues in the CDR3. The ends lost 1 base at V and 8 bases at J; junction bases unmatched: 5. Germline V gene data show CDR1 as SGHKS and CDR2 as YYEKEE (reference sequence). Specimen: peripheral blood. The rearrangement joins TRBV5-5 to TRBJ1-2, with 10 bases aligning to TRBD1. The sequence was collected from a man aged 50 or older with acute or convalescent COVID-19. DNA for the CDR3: TGTGCCAGCAGCTTGACCGGGACAGGGGACGGCTACACCTTC. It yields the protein CASSLTGTGDGYTF.